The 19 T cell receptor beta chains below were found in one sample sequenced in a study of radiotherapy plus CTLA-4 blockade in lung cancer. TCRdb's copy holds only in-frame clones and misses some; the assay was immunoSEQ multiplex PCR. The table lists 15,000 or so clones, around three quarters of them singletons. This specimen consisted of peripheral blood, obtained from a patient treated with radiotherapy plus ipilimumab. These receptors came from a human donor with non-small cell lung cancer whose response to radiotherapy plus ipilimumab could not be evaluated.

V gene TRBV7-3 combines with J gene TRBJ2-2; D ambiguous. Germline CDR1 and CDR2: SGHTA and FQGTGA. This CDR3 has 14 amino acids. The germline V and J ends were trimmed by 5 bases and 3 bases, with 10 bases remaining between them. CDR3 residues: CASSLTRDTGELFF. Written as DNA, the CDR3 is TGTGCCAGCAGCCTTACGAGAGACACCGGGGAGCTGTTTTTT.

This clone was detected a few times. The chain links TRBV7-2 to TRBJ2-3, with D perhaps TRBD2 (7 bases). Germline CDR1 reads SGHTA; CDR2 reads FQGNSA. Trimming stripped 1 base from V and 4 bases from J, with 15 bases between. The CDR3 runs 16 residues. The CDR3 is CASSLGGGVTADTQYF. Written as DNA, the CDR3 is TGTGCCAGCAGCTTAGGAGGGGGGGTTACAGCAGATACGCAGTATTTT.

V gene TRBV6-1 combines with J gene TRBJ2-3; TRBD2 aligns across 8 bases. V lost 6 bases and J lost 5; bases outside the gene matches: 10. Germline CDR1 and CDR2: MNHNS and SASEGT. The CDR3 is made up of 15 amino acids. CDR3 amino acids: CASSPGLGAGDTQYF. Written as DNA, the CDR3 is TGTGCCAGCAGCCCGGGACTAGGGGCCGGAGATACGCAGTATTTT.

This chain links TRBV11-2 with TRBJ1-2, with 10 bases lining up with TRBD1. Germline loops: CDR1 SGHAT, CDR2 FQNNGV. The V segment lost 3 bases and the J segment 6 bases; nucleotides outside the gene matches: 4. The CDR3 spans 14 residues. Here the CDR3 reads CASSLKTGGNGYTF. CDR3 coding DNA: TGTGCCAGCAGCTTGAAGACAGGGGGCAATGGCTACACCTTC.

The V gene is TRBV4-2, the J gene TRBJ2-3; maybe TRBD2 (5 bases). V lost 2 bases, J lost 3 bases, and 9 bases lay in between. This CDR3 is 14 amino acids long. Germline V gene data show CDR1 as LGHNA and CDR2 as YNFKEQ. CDR3 sequence: CASSQTRRTDTQYF. The CDR3 bases are TGTGCCAGCAGCCAAACTAGGAGGACAGATACGCAGTATTTT.

V gene TRBV6-1 combines with J gene TRBJ2-5; D perhaps matches TRBD1 (5 bases). This CDR3 has 14 amino acids. Between the trimmed V and J ends, which lost 2 bases and 2 bases, there was a span of 9 bases. CDR1 and CDR2 from the germline V gene are MNHNS and SASEGT. The CDR3 is CASSELGEQETQYF. The DNA for the CDR3 is TGTGCCAGCAGTGAATTAGGGGAACAAGAGACCCAGTACTTC.

This chain uses TRBV5-1 with TRBJ2-5, with D tentatively TRBD1 (7 bases). The V and J ends lost 4 bases and 3 bases respectively, with 16 bases between them. Germline V CDR1 and CDR2: SGHRS, YFSETQ. The CDR3 consists of 15 residues. The CDR3 DNA reads TGCGCCAGCAGCGCGGGACAGCCTGGGAAAGAGACCCAGTACTTC. Amino acid sequence: CASSAGQPGKETQYF.

J is TRBJ2-3 and V is TRBV6-6; 11 nucleotides align to TRBD2. Germline V CDR1 and CDR2: MNHNY, SVGAGI (reference sequence). Trimming cost V 4 bases and J 4 bases; bases outside gene matches: 7. The CDR3 covers 16 residues. In DNA, the CDR3 is TGTGCCAGCAGTTCGAACCTAGCGGGGGGCTCAGATACGCAGTATTTT. Its protein is CASSSNLAGGSDTQYF.

This clone showed up just once. The V call is TRBV5-1, the J call TRBJ2-1, with D uncertain. The CDR3 spans 13 residues. Trimming stripped 1 base from V and 9 bases from J, with 11 bases between. Germline lookup yields CDR1 SGHRS and CDR2 YFSETQ. DNA of the CDR3: TGCGCCAGCAGCTTGTTTGGGCTACCTGAGCAGTTCTTC. Protein product: CASSLFGLPEQFF.

The chain recombines TRBV7-6 with TRBJ2-3, with 8 bases that match TRBD2. The junction had 5 bases not matched to a gene; V was cut back by 3 bases and J by 6 bases. Germline CDR1 is SGHVS and CDR2 is FNYEAQ. The CDR3 spans 14 residues. DNA of the CDR3: TGTGCCAGCAGCTTGGTCGGCGGGGGGGATACGCAGTATTTT. Amino acid sequence: CASSLVGGGDTQYF.

In this sample, this clone turned up once. An end of the junction does not agree with germline; a read error may underlie this. The V and J genes are TRBV19 and TRBJ1-1; D perhaps matches TRBD1 (6 bases). Germline V CDR1 and CDR2: LNHDA, SQIVND (reference sequence). The CDR3 is 14 residues long. The CDR3 sequence is CASSTDLGTQRASF. DNA of the CDR3: TGTGCCAGTAGTACTGATCTCGGGACACAGAGGGCTTCCTTT.

This clone is a singleton in its sample. This rearrangement joins TRBV19 to TRBJ2-2; 8 nucleotides line up with TRBD1. The CDR3 consists of 13 residues. Trimming removed 11 bases from V and 3 bases from J; junction bases left unmatched: 5. Germline assignment: CDR1 LNHDA and CDR2 SQIVND (reference sequence). The CDR3 region is CALLTGDTGELFF. The CDR3 bases are TGTGCCCTATTGACAGGGGACACCGGGGAGCTGTTTTTT.

The chain is built from TRBV28 and TRBJ1-5, with a possible D match to TRBD1 (5 bases). The germline V and J ends were trimmed by 2 bases and 4 bases, with 6 bases remaining between them. CDR1 is MDHEN, CDR2 SYDVKM, per germline. The CDR3 consists of 13 residues. CDR3 coding DNA: TGTGCCAGCAGTTTAAGGACAAATCAGCCCCAGCATTTT. Protein product: CASSLRTNQPQHF.

This chain uses TRBV2 with TRBJ1-2, with D perhaps matching TRBD1 (6 bases). V lost 6 bases, J lost 1 base, and 9 bases lay in between. CDR1 is SNHLY and CDR2 is FYNNEI in the germline V gene. This CDR3 is built from 13 residues. As DNA, the CDR3 is TGTGCCAGCAGGGGAGGGGGTAACTATGGCTACACCTTC. Its translation is CASRGGGNYGYTF.

This clone was detected only a few times. The chain carries TRBV6-4 and TRBJ2-5; TRBD2 agrees at 10 bases. Germline CDR1 is MRHNA and CDR2 is SNTAGT. With 4 bases clipped from V and 1 base from J, the junction kept 3 bases outside the gene matches. The CDR3 is 15 residues long. The CDR3: CASSGTSGPQETQYF. Here the CDR3 DNA reads TGTGCCAGCAGTGGGACTAGCGGCCCCCAAGAGACCCAGTACTTC.

The rearrangement joins TRBV7-9 to TRBJ2-6; no clear D. The CDR3 extends over 15 amino acids. V was trimmed by 6 bases and J by 0 bases, leaving 9 bases between them. In germline, CDR1 is SEHNR, CDR2 FQNEAQ (reference sequence). CDR3 region: CASRGSGSGANVLTF. The DNA of the CDR3 is TGTGCCAGCAGGGGTTCGGGCTCTGGGGCCAACGTCCTGACTTTC.

V gene TRBV6-5 combines with J gene TRBJ2-7; TRBD2 matches 8 bases. The CDR3 consists of 14 residues. CDR1 and CDR2 (germline): MNHEY, SVGAGI. V lost 11 bases, J lost 3 bases, and 12 bases stayed unmatched. The CDR3 DNA follows: TGTGCCCCCCTCGGGGCGGGGGGATTCTACGAGCAGTACGTC. As protein: CAPLGAGGFYEQYV.

CDR3 nucleotide sequence: TGTGCCAGTAGTATGGACAGTAGTGAGACCCAGTACTTC. This translates into CASSMDSSETQYF. The chain joins TRBV19 to TRBJ2-5, with D possibly TRBD1 on 6 matching bases. The CDR3 has 13 residues. Per germline, CDR1 LNHDA and CDR2 SQIVND (reference sequence). V was cut by 3 bases and J by 5 bases, with 10 bases left in between. Full variable domain (outside the CDR3, taken from reference TRBV19 and TRBJ2-5): DGGITQSPKYLFRKEGQNVTLSCEQNLNHDAMYWYRQDPGQGLRLIYYSQIVNDFQKGDIAEGYSVSREKKESFPLTVTSAQKNPTAFYLCASSMDSSETQYFGPGTRLLVL.

This clone was found a few times. The chain uses TRBV11-2 and TRBJ2-5, with D unresolved. This CDR3 region has 14 residues. V gave up 5 bases and J gave up 3 bases, with 13 bases separating them. The germline gives CDR1 SGHAT, CDR2 FQNNGV. The CDR3 sequence is CASSPTVMEETQYF. CDR3 sequence (DNA): TGTGCCAGCAGCCCCACGGTGATGGAAGAGACCCAGTACTTC.